This T cell receptor (beta chain) was sequenced in a study of blood T cells in healthy people across ages. This clonotype was counted at least ten times. Its antigen is undetermined. Study-level findings and limits: Investigators viewed diversity estimates from one million T cells as underestimates, the study reported. Long-lived donors carried more naive CD4+ cells and greater diversity than aged donors. Shifts in expanded clonotypes may have been confounded by donor CMV status, which was unknown.

This CDR3 contains 15 residues. The V end was cut by 4 bases, the J end by 6 bases, with 16 bases between. There were healthy Caucasian individuals from Russia, aged about 6 to 90, serving as donors. The second PCR ran roughly 6 to 11 cycles with a sample-barcoded 5' primer and J-beta primers. From the 5' RACE reads, TCRdb called clonotypes with MiXCR, one entry per CDR3 protein. Among around 870,000 distinct CDR3 sequences listed, under 30% were seen once. The clonotype was recovered from a woman of 80 years or more in good health. The chain couples TRBV12-3 or TRBV12-4 to TRBJ2-1; D remains ambiguous. Material: blood. The CDR3 DNA sequence: TGTGCCAGCAGTTGGTTAAGCCGGCAGACCAATGAGCAGTTCTTC. Encoded protein: CASSWLSRQTNEQFF.